This T cell receptor beta chain is drawn from a study of OX40 agonist ivuxolimab in advanced cancers. The study, taken as a whole, reports: Within 6 weeks, CD4+ and CD8+ blood T cells expanded clonally at 0.1 to 3.0 mg/kg. The antigen specificity of the peripheral T cells (those that were expanded) was not determined. CD8+ T cells (on average) carried more expanded clones than CD4+ T cells.

Assay: immunoSEQ multiplex PCR; the TCRdb copy retains only in-frame clones and omits some. This sample has fewer than 20,000 clones, with approximately 90% found just once. In regard to this clone: Its antigen is undetermined.

This TCR derives from an adult with an advanced solid tumor such as melanoma, head and neck, liver or kidney cancer. Sequences were derived from CD4+ or CD8+ T cells sorted from blood, sampled in a trial of the OX40 agonist ivuxolimab.

CDR3 sequence: CSIPGHPYGYTF. In DNA, the CDR3 is TGCAGCATACCAGGACACCCCTATGGCTACACCTTC. The rearrangement links TRBV29-1 to TRBJ1-2; perhaps TRBD1 as D (5 bases). There are 12 residues in the CDR3. The V end was cut by 8 bases, the J end by 4 bases, with 14 bases between. From germline, CDR1 is SQVTM and CDR2 ANQGSEA.